The TCR beta chain described here comes from a study of blood T cell repertoires in COVID-19. Overall study context: COVID-19 samples collected from the United States, Italy and Spain covered acute and convalescent phases. PBMCs, B-cell-depleted T cells, or T cells provided the cDNA or gDNA that made up the material.

This clone was observed once. In the original processing: Amplification of reference gene primers was used by the study to estimate nucleated cell counts. TCRdb keeps only in-frame clones here, not all; method: immunoSEQ multiplex PCR. That table gives V, J and clone size, and the DNA gave D and trimming. Of 270,000 or so clones listed, roughly 84% are singletons. This CDR3 has 14 residues. Germline assignment: CDR1 LNHDA and CDR2 SQIVND (reference sequence). V trimming: 4 bases; J trimming: 2 bases; junction bases outside the gene matches: 2. The V call is TRBV19, the J call TRBJ1-3, with 7 nucleotides matching TRBD1. This sequence originates from a young woman with acute or convalescent COVID-19. Material: peripheral blood. This chain's CDR3 is CASSTGTAGNTIYF. CDR3 DNA sequence: TGTGCCAGTAGTACCGGGACAGCTGGAAACACCATATATTTT.